The 27 T cell receptor beta chains reported below all come from one sample, sequenced in a study of T cells in Graves' hyperthyroidism and ophthalmopathy. Using RNA transcripts as the source, TCR beta CDR3 regions were amplified. HTBI primers were the set used in a first-round RT-PCR of the TCR CDR3. TCRdb reprocessed the multiplex PCR reads with MiXCR, giving one entry per CDR3 protein. Here the sample spans 550,000 to 600,000 distinct CDR3 sequences, about half being singletons. The sample taken for sequencing was peripheral blood or thyroid tissue (not recorded which). The origin of the receptors is an adult woman with Graves' disease, either hyperthyroidism or ophthalmopathy (not recorded which).

This chain joins TRBV10-3 and TRBJ2-5; TRBD1 aligns across 9 bases. Per the germline V gene, CDR1 is ENHRY and CDR2 is SYGVKD. With 4 bases clipped from V and 5 bases from J, the junction kept 8 bases outside the gene matches. The CDR3 sequence is 15 residues long. CDR3 bases: TGTGCCATCAGTGTCGGGACAGGGATGATGGAGACCCAGTACTTC. It translates to CAISVGTGMMETQYF.

This clonotype was counted ten times or more. The chain is built from TRBV6-1 and TRBJ1-2; D might be TRBD1 (5 bases). There are 15 residues in the CDR3. The ends were cut back, 7 bases at V and 4 bases at J, with 19 bases in the middle. CDR1 MNHNS and CDR2 SASEGT come from the germline V gene. As DNA, the CDR3 is TGTGCCAGCAAGTCAGATATAGGGGCTGGCTATGGCTACACCTTC. Translation: CASKSDIGAGYGYTF.

The V call is TRBV11-2, the J call TRBJ2-2; 11 bases line up with TRBD2. Losses at the gene ends were 5 bases for V and 6 bases for J; bases not matched to a gene: 5. The V gene's germline CDR1 is SGHAT and CDR2 FQNNGV. The CDR3 has 15 amino acids. The CDR3 DNA is TGTGCCAGCAGCCAGACTAGCGGGACCCCCGGGGAGCTGTTTTTT. It encodes CASSQTSGTPGELFF.

CDR3 sequence (DNA): TGTGCCAGCACCGCGGACGGTTACTACGAGCAGTACTTC. This sequence encodes CASTADGYYEQYF. The rearrangement uses TRBV28 and TRBJ2-7; D not resolved. The length of the CDR3 is 13 residues. Trimming pared 7 bases from V and 3 bases from J, leaving 13 bases between. Germline V lookup: CDR1 MDHEN, CDR2 SYDVKM.

This clonotype was counted only a few times. The chain has TRBV12-3 or TRBV12-4 and TRBJ1-3; 8 bases fit TRBD1. There are 17 residues in the CDR3. With 4 bases clipped from V and 4 bases from J, the junction kept 12 bases outside the gene matches. CDR3: CASSSKRGQGYGNTIYF. The CDR3 nucleotides read TGTGCCAGCAGTTCAAAGAGAGGACAGGGATACGGAAACACCATATATTTT.

With regard to this clonotype: A read error is possible here, since a much larger clone lies one base away. This chain connects TRBV5-1 to TRBJ2-5, with 7 bases matching TRBD1. Germline V gives CDR1 SGHRS, CDR2 YFSETQ. With V trimmed by 3 bases and J by 5 bases, 7 bases remained unmatched. The CDR3 has 14 residues. The CDR3 loop reads CASSWTGPGETQYF. CDR3 bases: TGCGCCAGCAGCTGGACAGGTCCAGGGGAGACCCAGTACTTC.

Ten or more counts support this clonotype. The V gene is TRBV20-1, the J gene TRBJ2-5, with 7 bases lining up with TRBD1. CDR1 is DFQATT, CDR2 SNEGSKA, per germline (reference sequence). The CDR3 covers 12 residues. The CDR3 protein is CSARDSQETQYF. CDR3 in DNA: TGCAGCGCCCGGGACAGCCAAGAGACCCAGTACTTC.

At least ten counts were recorded for this clonotype. This sequence joins TRBV2 and TRBJ2-5, with a possible D match to TRBD1 (5 bases). Looked up from germline, CDR1 is SNHLY and CDR2 is FYNNEI. The CDR3 is 14 amino acids. V was pared by 4 bases and J by 1 base, with 10 bases between. The CDR3 nucleotides read TGTGCCAGCAGTGCGTTTCAGGGCCAAGAGACCCAGTACTTC. Its translation: CASSAFQGQETQYF.

This clonotype showed up just once. V and J are TRBV10-2 and TRBJ2-5; 9 bases agree with TRBD2. This CDR3 contains 14 residues. CDR1 is WSHSY and CDR2 is SAAADI in the germline V gene. V trimming: 6 bases; J trimming: 7 bases; junction bases outside the gene matches: 9. This CDR3 is CASRGSTSGGTQYF. The CDR3 DNA sequence: TGCGCCAGCAGGGGCTCGACTAGCGGTGGGACCCAGTACTTC.

The rearrangement uses TRBV10-3 and TRBJ2-7; no firm D call. The germline gives CDR1 ENHRY, CDR2 SYGVKD. The V end was cut by 2 bases, the J end by 2 bases, with 10 bases between. The CDR3 extends over 14 amino acids. CDR3 sequence reads: CAISETAPPYEQYF. The CDR3, as DNA: TGTGCCATCAGTGAGACAGCGCCTCCCTACGAGCAGTACTTC.

The rearrangement joins TRBV9 to TRBJ2-7, with D tentatively TRBD2 (6 bases). Germline CDR1 reads SGDLS; CDR2 reads YYNGEE. Between the trimmed V and J ends, which lost 3 bases and 2 bases, there was a span of 15 bases. This CDR3 has 15 amino acids. The CDR3 protein is CASSGSREPTYEQYF. CDR3 coding DNA: TGTGCCAGCAGCGGATCCCGGGAGCCGACCTACGAGCAGTACTTC.

This clonotype was observed at least ten times. The chain combines TRBV9 with TRBJ2-7; weak D call: TRBD2 (5 bases). V was shortened by 0 bases and J by 6 bases, with 13 bases between the two germline ends. The CDR3 runs 14 residues. CDR1 and CDR2 (germline): SGDLS, YYNGEE. The CDR3 loop reads CASSVASGGGEQYF. CDR3 in DNA: TGTGCCAGCAGCGTAGCTAGTGGTGGAGGCGAGCAGTACTTC.

This clonotype occurred many times. The chain combines TRBV5-8 with TRBJ2-7; 10 bases map to TRBD2. The CDR3 consists of 15 residues. V gave up 1 base and J gave up 5 bases; unmatched junction bases: 6. Germline CDR1 SGHTS, CDR2 YDEGEE. As DNA, the CDR3 is TGTGCCAGCAGCTTGCGGAAGCGGGAGGGCCACGAGCAGTACTTC. It encodes CASSLRKREGHEQYF. Together with reference TRBV5-8 and TRBJ2-7, the CDR3 gives the full variable domain: EAGVTQSPTHLIKTRGQQATLRCSPISGHTSVYWYQQALGLGLQFLLWYDEGEERNRGNFPPRFSGRQFPNYSSELNVNALELEDSALYLCASSLRKREGHEQYFGPGTRLTVT.

In the case of this clonotype: The conserved phenylalanine or tryptophan is not found at the CDR3 terminus, so this likely reflects a read error. This chain joins TRBV20-1 and TRBJ2-5, with D possibly called TRBD1 or TRBD2 (5 bases each). The V gene lost 7 bases and the J gene lost 1 base, with 10 bases spanning the gap. Germline V gene lookup returns CDR1 DFQATT and CDR2 SNEGSKA (reference sequence). The CDR3 is 12 amino acids. CDR3 coding DNA: TGCAGTGGGGGGATACGCCAAGAGACCCAGTACCTC. Its protein is CSGGIRQETQYL.

This chain joins TRBV4-1 and TRBJ2-7; 8 bases align to TRBD2. The CDR3 is 17 residues long. With V trimmed by 8 bases and J by 4 bases, 19 bases remained unmatched. Germline CDR1 reads MGHRA; CDR2 reads YSYEKL. The CDR3 DNA sequence: TGCGCCAGCCATAGAGGGTCCATAGCGGGACCGAAGTACGAGCAGTACTTC. It yields the protein CASHRGSIAGPKYEQYF.

This chain uses TRBV10-3 with TRBJ1-1, with TRBD1 matching 9 bases. CDR3 length equals 12 residues. V trimming: 9 bases; J trimming: 4 bases; junction bases outside the gene matches: 3. Germline values: CDR1 ENHRY, CDR2 SYGVKD. The CDR3 is CAIGTGSTEAFF. DNA for the CDR3: TGTGCCATTGGGACAGGGAGCACTGAAGCTTTCTTT.

The chain couples TRBV20-1 to TRBJ2-7, with D perhaps assigned TRBD1 or TRBD2 (5 bases each). This CDR3 spans 13 amino acids. Germline CDR1 and CDR2: DFQATT and SNEGSKA (reference sequence). This CDR3 reads CSVGVPSMYEQYF. The CDR3 DNA reads TGCAGCGTGGGGGTGCCTTCAATGTACGAGCAGTACTTC.

This clonotype was recorded at least ten times. The CDR3 DNA reads as TGTGCCAGCAGCTTAGCTGCTAGCGGGAGGCCCCAGTACTTC. This codes for CASSLAASGRPQYF. V is TRBV11-2 and J is TRBJ2-5; 11 nucleotides line up with TRBD2. This CDR3 is 14 amino acids long. With 1 base clipped from V and 9 bases from J, the junction kept 4 bases outside the gene matches. The germline CDR1 and CDR2 sequences are SGHAT and FQNNGV.

This clonotype was seen at least ten times. The rearrangement uses TRBV9 and TRBJ1-6, with TRBD1 as a possible D gene (6 bases). V was cut by 3 bases and J by 6 bases, with 13 bases left in between. CDR1 and CDR2 from the germline V gene are SGDLS and YYNGEE. CDR3 length: 15 residues. CDR3 loop: CASSGSRDTNSPLHF. CDR3 DNA: TGTGCCAGCAGCGGATCCCGGGACACTAATTCACCCCTCCACTTT.

The chain combines TRBV6-1 with TRBJ2-2; 9 bases match TRBD2. Looked up from germline, CDR1 is MNHNS and CDR2 is SASEGT. With 0 bases clipped from V and 4 bases from J, the junction kept 6 bases outside the gene matches. The CDR3 is made up of 17 amino acids. The chain's CDR3 is CASSEALELAGTGELFF. Here the CDR3 DNA reads TGTGCCAGCAGTGAAGCGCTAGAACTAGCGGGCACCGGGGAGCTGTTTTTT.

The chain couples TRBV2 to TRBJ1-2; no clear D. CDR1 and CDR2 from the germline V gene are SNHLY and FYNNEI. The V end lost 0 bases, the J end lost 5 bases, and 10 bases lay between the germline ends. CDR3 length: 14 residues. CDR3 residues: CASSEALGGYGYTF. As DNA, the CDR3 is TGTGCCAGCAGTGAAGCGCTTGGAGGTTATGGCTACACCTTC.

This clonotype has at least ten counts. This sequence joins TRBV7-3 and TRBJ1-1; 8 bases are shared with TRBD1. The CDR3 loop spans 15 amino acids. CDR1 and CDR2 from the germline V gene are SGHTA and FQGTGA. The V and J ends lost 5 bases and 3 bases, in that order; junction bases with no gene match: 8. CDR3 loop: CASSPHRDRYTEAFF. CDR3 in DNA: TGTGCCAGCAGCCCGCATCGGGACAGGTACACTGAAGCTTTCTTT.

The chain carries TRBV20-1 and TRBJ2-7, with a weak D call TRBD2 (7 bases). Trimming took off 7 bases at V and 6 bases at J, with 22 bases between the two ends. The CDR3 covers 14 residues. CDR1 and CDR2 (germline): DFQATT, SNEGSKA (reference sequence). The chain's CDR3 is CSVTGGLKGVEQYF. Here the CDR3 DNA reads TGCAGTGTCACGGGGGGCCTTAAGGGGGTCGAGCAGTACTTC.

The V call is TRBV11-1, the J call TRBJ1-6; unclear D gene. Looked up from germline, CDR1 is SGHAT and CDR2 is FQDESV (reference sequence). Trimming cost V 1 base and J 11 bases, with 6 bases left between them. CDR3 length: 12 residues. The CDR3 DNA follows: TGTGCCAGCAGCTTAGGCGGGCCACCCCTCCACTTT. It encodes CASSLGGPPLHF.

This clonotype was picked up many times. This chain connects TRBV20-1 to TRBJ2-7, with D uncertain. The V end lost 2 bases, the J end lost 5 bases, and 7 bases lay between the germline ends. Germline CDR1 DFQATT, CDR2 SNEGSKA (reference sequence). The CDR3 has 11 residues. The CDR3 DNA is TGCAGTGCTAGAAAGACCAACGAGCAGTACTTC. This codes for CSARKTNEQYF.

This clonotype was detected many times. This chain links TRBV11-2 with TRBJ2-2; D is possibly TRBD1 (5 bases). Germline V lookup: CDR1 SGHAT, CDR2 FQNNGV. The V end was cut by 7 bases, the J end by 6 bases, with 18 bases between. CDR3 length equals 15 residues. CDR3 sequence (DNA): TGTGCCAGCAACCCCACGAGCATAGGGGCCGGGGAGCTGTTTTTT. Protein sequence: CASNPTSIGAGELFF.

Written as DNA, the CDR3 is TGTGCCATCAGTGGGACAGGGGTGAACACTGAAGCTTTCTTT. This translates into CAISGTGVNTEAFF. The V and J genes are TRBV10-3 and TRBJ1-1; TRBD1 agrees at 9 bases. V shed 4 bases, J shed 0 bases, and the junction held 0 bases outside the gene matches. The germline V gene has CDR1 ENHRY and CDR2 SYGVKD. The CDR3 is 14 amino acids.